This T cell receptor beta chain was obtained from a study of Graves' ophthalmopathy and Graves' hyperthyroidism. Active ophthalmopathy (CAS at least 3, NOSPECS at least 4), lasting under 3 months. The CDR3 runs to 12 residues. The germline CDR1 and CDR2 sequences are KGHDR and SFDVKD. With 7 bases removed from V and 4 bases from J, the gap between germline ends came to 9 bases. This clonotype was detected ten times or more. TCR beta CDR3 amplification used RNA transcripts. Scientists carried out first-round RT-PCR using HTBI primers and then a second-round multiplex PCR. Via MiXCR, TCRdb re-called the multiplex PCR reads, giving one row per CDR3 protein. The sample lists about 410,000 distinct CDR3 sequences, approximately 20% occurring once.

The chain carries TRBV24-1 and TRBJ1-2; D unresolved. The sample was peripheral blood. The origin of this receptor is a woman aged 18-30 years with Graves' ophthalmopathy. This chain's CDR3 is CATRNLAYGYTF. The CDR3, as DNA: TGTGCCACCAGGAATCTTGCCTATGGCTACACCTTC.